The T cell receptor (beta chain) described here comes from a study of cytomegalovirus exposure and HLA in healthy donors. The primer mix had 60 Vbeta and 13 Jbeta primers. Using immunoSEQ multiplex PCR, the repertoire was profiled, and TCRdb retains in-frame clones only, with some absent. The table lists 180,000 or so clones, roughly 80% of them singletons. V dropped 5 bases and J dropped 7 bases, with 11 bases sitting between them. Germline V lookup: CDR1 SEHNR, CDR2 FQNEAQ (reference sequence). The CDR3 length is 12 residues. This chain links TRBV7-9 with TRBJ1-2, with a weak D call TRBD1 (5 bases). This clonotype originated in a female donor in good health and CMV-seronegative. Source material: PBMCs. CDR3 amino acids: CASSPGWSGYTF. CDR3 nucleotide sequence: TGTGCCAGCAGCCCAGGGTGGAGTGGCTACACCTTC.